The next 30 T cell receptor beta chains were all read from a single sample in a study of identical twins. TCRdb re-analysed the 5' RACE reads in MiXCR, keeping a single row per CDR3 protein. Of hundreds of thousands of distinct CDR3 sequences in the sample, about 20% were seen once. This same sample was also taken into another study, of T cells expressing NK-cell markers.

Sequencing was carried out using PBMCs. The receptors stem from a woman younger than 30 in good health.

The chain is built from TRBV7-2 and TRBJ2-1; D might be TRBD2 (5 bases). This CDR3 region has 13 residues. Germline-derived CDR1 and CDR2 are SGHTA and FQGNSA. Trimming took 4 bases from V and 13 from J, leaving 17 bases between them. The CDR3: CASSSHGESGQFF. DNA for the CDR3: TGTGCCAGCAGCTCCCACGGTGAATCGGGACAGTTCTTC.

This clonotype occurred many times. The chain joins TRBV5-1 to TRBJ2-7, with TRBD2 identical over 11 bases. The germline gives CDR1 SGHRS, CDR2 YFSETQ. With V trimmed by 1 base and J by 3 bases, 6 bases remained unmatched. The CDR3 runs 16 residues. This CDR3 is CASSLSGTSGGYEQYF. The CDR3 nucleotides read TGCGCCAGCAGCTTGTCCGGGACTAGCGGAGGCTACGAGCAGTACTTC. The full variable domain, completed using reference TRBV5-1 and TRBJ2-7, is KAGVTQTPRYLIKTRGQQVTLSCSPISGHRSVSWYQQTPGQGLQFLFEYFSETQRNKGNFPGRFSGRQFSNSRSEMNVSTLELGDSALYLCASSLSGTSGGYEQYFGPGTRLTVT.

The V gene is TRBV9, the J gene TRBJ1-5, with TRBD1 as a possible D gene (5 bases). This CDR3 is 14 amino acids long. Germline V gene data show CDR1 as SGDLS and CDR2 as YYNGEE. V lost 0 bases and J lost 6, with 10 bases in between. In nucleotides, the CDR3 is TGTGCCAGCAGCGTAGCCGGGGCAGGTCAGCCCCAGCATTTT. Translated: CASSVAGAGQPQHF. The complete variable domain, with remaining parts taken from reference TRBV9 and TRBJ1-5, reads DSGVTQTPKHLITATGQRVTLRCSPRSGDLSVYWYQQSLDQGLQFLIQYYNGEERAKGNILERFSAQQFPDLHSELNLSSLELGDSALYFCASSVAGAGQPQHFGDGTRLSIL.

This clonotype was counted at least ten times. The chain couples TRBV30 to TRBJ2-5; 11 bases line up with TRBD2. CDR3 length equals 18 residues. The germline gives CDR1 GTSNPN, CDR2 SVGIG (reference sequence). After removal of 4 bases from V and 7 bases from J, the junction contained 20 bases not matched to a gene. CDR3 coding DNA: TGTGCCTGGAAACCGGGACTAGCGGAGCTCAGCTCGTTCGGGACCCAGTACTTC. Translating it yields CAWKPGLAELSSFGTQYF.

This clonotype was observed a handful of times. The genes are TRBV21-1 and TRBJ2-2; the table's D gene call, TRBD2, was not cross checked with the DNA. TRBV21-1 is a recognized pseudogene. This CDR3 has 19 residues. This CDR3 reads CASSSTLKGLAVATGELFF. The CDR3 coding sequence is TGTGCCAGCAGCTCGACGTTAAAGGGACTAGCGGTCGCTACCGGGGAGCTGTTTTTT.

This clonotype turned up a few times. CDR3 loop: CASSYGLAGYTF. CDR3 coding DNA: TGTGCCAGCAGTTATGGATTGGCCGGCTACACCTTC. This chain connects TRBV6-2 or TRBV6-3 to TRBJ1-2; D uncertain. Germline CDR1 MNHEY, CDR2 SVGEGT. The V end lost 3 bases, the J end lost 8 bases, and 10 bases lay between the germline ends. CDR3 length: 12 residues.

This clonotype was detected a few times. The V and J genes are TRBV6-1 and TRBJ2-2; 7 bases are a match to TRBD1. Germline-derived CDR1 and CDR2 are MNHNS and SASEGT. The CDR3 has 16 residues. Trimming cost V 0 bases and J 0 bases; bases outside gene matches: 1. Here the CDR3 reads CASSEAGTANTGELFF. The DNA of the CDR3 is TGTGCCAGCAGTGAAGCTGGGACAGCGAACACCGGGGAGCTGTTTTTT.

The chain joins TRBV10-3 to TRBJ2-7; possible D gene TRBD2, 6 bases. Germline CDR1 and CDR2: ENHRY and SYGVKD. V lost 6 bases and J 7 bases, leaving 16 bases between the germline ends. The length of the CDR3 is 13 residues. Here the CDR3 reads CAIRPAGPREQYF. The CDR3 nucleotides are TGTGCCATCAGACCCGCGGGGCCCCGGGAGCAGTACTTC.

This clonotype showed up many times. The rearrangement uses TRBV7-2 and TRBJ2-7; no reliable D call. Germline CDR1 SGHTA, CDR2 FQGNSA. V lost 2 bases and J lost 6, with 11 bases in between. This CDR3 comprises 13 residues. CDR3 nucleotide sequence: TGTGCCAGCAGCTTATACAGAACCGTCGAGCAGTACTTC. This encodes CASSLYRTVEQYF. The full variable domain, with the rest looked up from reference TRBV7-2 and TRBJ2-7, is GAGVSQSPSNKVTEKGKDVELRCDPISGHTALYWYRQSLGQGLEFLIYFQGNSAPDKSGLPSDRFSAERTGGSVSTLTIQRTQQEDSAVYLCASSLYRTVEQYFGPGTRLTVT.

V is TRBV9 and J is TRBJ2-5; D is ambiguous. The CDR3 has 13 amino acids. The V gene's germline CDR1 is SGDLS and CDR2 YYNGEE. V was clipped by 4 bases and J by 1 base, with 8 bases between them. The chain's CDR3 is CASSWAPQETQYF. The CDR3 DNA follows: TGTGCCAGCAGCTGGGCCCCCCAAGAGACCCAGTACTTC.

The V and J genes are TRBV7-9 and TRBJ2-5; tentatively, D is TRBD2 (6 bases). The length of the CDR3 is 16 residues. Germline values: CDR1 SEHNR, CDR2 FQNEAQ (reference sequence). V lost 4 bases and J 0 bases, leaving 15 bases between the germline ends. CDR3 residues: CASSSPARDYQETQYF. DNA of the CDR3: TGTGCCAGCAGCTCGCCCGCCCGGGACTACCAAGAGACCCAGTACTTC.

The sample holds a few counts of this clonotype. V is TRBV5-1 and J is TRBJ1-1; 7 bases are a match to TRBD1. Germline V gene lookup returns CDR1 SGHRS and CDR2 YFSETQ. This CDR3 contains 13 residues. J gave up 6 bases and V 3 bases, and 5 bases lay outside the gene matches. The CDR3 is CASSWRGPAEAFF. CDR3 sequence (DNA): TGCGCCAGCAGCTGGAGGGGGCCGGCTGAAGCTTTCTTT.

In its sample, this clonotype was seen a few times. V usage is TRBV12-3 or TRBV12-4 and J usage is TRBJ2-7; 9 nucleotides line up with TRBD2. With 7 bases clipped from V and 3 bases from J, the junction kept 4 bases outside the gene matches. The CDR3 contains 13 residues. CDR3 DNA: TGTGCCAGCAAGGGACTAGCCAACTACGAGCAGTACTTC. Translation: CASKGLANYEQYF.

This clonotype was counted at least ten times. The genes are TRBV20-1 and TRBJ2-1, with TRBD2 identical over 10 bases. Trimming at V came to 1 base and at J to 10 bases, leaving 1 base not matched to a gene. This CDR3 is built from 12 residues. CDR1 and CDR2 (germline): DFQATT, SNEGSKA (reference sequence). The CDR3 spells CSARGSGREQFF. The CDR3 region has the DNA TGCAGTGCTAGAGGTAGCGGGAGGGAGCAGTTCTTC.

This clonotype has a handful of counts. The chain uses TRBV9 and TRBJ2-7; unclear D gene. Trimming took off 3 bases at V and 4 bases at J, with 20 bases between the two ends. Germline lookup yields CDR1 SGDLS and CDR2 YYNGEE. The CDR3 totals 16 residues. Here the CDR3 DNA reads TGTGCCAGCAGCGCATCGACCTCCTCAACTCGGTACGAGCAGTACTTC. Residues: CASSASTSSTRYEQYF.

V gene TRBV29-1 combines with J gene TRBJ1-2; 8 bases map to TRBD1. The CDR3 sequence is 12 residues long. Germline V gene data show CDR1 as SQVTM and CDR2 as ANQGSEA. The junction had 7 bases not matched to a gene; V was cut back by 5 bases and J by 8 bases. The CDR3 sequence is CSVPGGAEGYTF. CDR3 nucleotide sequence: TGCAGCGTTCCAGGGGGCGCGGAAGGCTACACCTTC.

This rearrangement joins TRBV11-3 to TRBJ2-7; D not certain. The V and J ends lost 0 bases and 8 bases respectively, with 20 bases between them. The CDR3 contains 16 residues. The germline V gene encodes CDR1 SGHNT and CDR2 YENEEA. CDR3 loop: CASSLDRVVTDRKQYF. Here the CDR3 DNA reads TGTGCCAGCAGCTTAGATCGGGTAGTGACTGACCGAAAGCAGTACTTC.

This clonotype has at least ten counts. The chain couples TRBV7-2 to TRBJ2-7; D call uncertain. Germline-derived CDR1 and CDR2 are SGHTA and FQGNSA. The CDR3 spans 14 residues. V lost 1 base, J lost 3 bases, and 10 bases lay in between. The CDR3 sequence: CASSLVGGDYEQYF. CDR3 nucleotides: TGTGCCAGCAGCTTAGTGGGCGGCGACTACGAGCAGTACTTC. The full variable domain, in which reference TRBV7-2 and TRBJ2-7 provide the parts outside the CDR3, is GAGVSQSPSNKVTEKGKDVELRCDPISGHTALYWYRQSLGQGLEFLIYFQGNSAPDKSGLPSDRFSAERTGGSVSTLTIQRTQQEDSAVYLCASSLVGGDYEQYFGPGTRLTVT.

The rearrangement uses TRBV20-1 and TRBJ2-1; maybe TRBD2 (5 bases). Trimming removed 3 bases from V and 10 bases from J, with 7 bases in between. Germline lookup yields CDR1 DFQATT and CDR2 SNEGSKA (reference sequence). The CDR3 has 10 residues. Here the CDR3 reads CSASRLEQFF. As DNA, the CDR3 is TGCAGTGCTAGTAGACTAGAGCAGTTCTTC.

The chain is built from TRBV12-3 or TRBV12-4 and TRBJ1-5, with 8 positions matching TRBD1. CDR3 size: 14 residues. Unmatched junction bases numbered 5, after V lost 5 bases and J lost 5 bases. CDR3 bases: TGTGCCAGCAGTGTGAGACAGGGGCATCAGCCCCAGCATTTT. As protein: CASSVRQGHQPQHF.

The V and J genes are TRBV6-1 and TRBJ1-6; 7 bases map to TRBD1. V was clipped by 7 bases and J by 2 bases; unmatched bases: 11. Germline CDR1 and CDR2: MNHNS and SASEGT. CDR3 length: 17 amino acids. The DNA for the CDR3 is TGTGCCAGCACTCACAACAGGGGTGGCACCTATAATTCACCCCTCCACTTT. Its protein is CASTHNRGGTYNSPLHF.

This clonotype was seen repeatedly, ten times or more. CDR3 region: CASSPTSGTSKTQYF. In DNA form, the CDR3 reads TGTGCCAGCAGTCCCACGTCCGGGACTAGTAAGACCCAGTACTTC. The V gene is TRBV12-3 or TRBV12-4, the J gene TRBJ2-5; 8 positions match TRBD2. Trimming cost V 5 bases and J 6 bases; bases outside gene matches: 11. The CDR3 consists of 15 residues.

The gene calls are TRBV4-1 and TRBJ1-5, with a weak D call TRBD1 (6 bases). The germline V and J ends were trimmed by 4 bases and 1 base, with 14 bases remaining between them. The CDR3 has 16 amino acids. Per germline, CDR1 MGHRA and CDR2 YSYEKL. CDR3 protein: CASSRYLGASNQPQHF. The CDR3 DNA reads as TGCGCCAGCAGCCGGTACCTGGGGGCGAGCAATCAGCCCCAGCATTTT.

There are many counts of this clonotype. The CDR3: CSALQGAGYEQYF. The CDR3 DNA reads as TGCAGCGCATTACAGGGGGCCGGCTACGAGCAGTACTTC. The rearrangement joins TRBV29-1 to TRBJ2-7; 9 bases line up with TRBD1. Germline-derived CDR1 and CDR2 are SQVTM and ANQGSEA. The CDR3 is 13 residues long. Losses at the gene ends were 7 bases for V and 3 bases for J; bases not matched to a gene: 7.

The rearrangement uses TRBV20-1 and TRBJ2-1, with D maybe TRBD1 (5 bases). The CDR3 totals 12 residues. CDR1 is DFQATT and CDR2 is SNEGSKA in the germline V gene (reference sequence). V lost 5 bases and J 7 bases, leaving 12 bases between the germline ends. DNA for the CDR3: TGCAGTGCTGAAAAGGGGTATAATGAGCAGTTCTTC. Protein sequence: CSAEKGYNEQFF.

This chain connects TRBV12-3 or TRBV12-4 to TRBJ2-5; D may match TRBD1 or TRBD2 (5 bases each). Between the trimmed V and J ends, which lost 7 bases and 2 bases, there was a span of 14 bases. The CDR3 loop spans 14 amino acids. CDR3 sequence reads: CASTMGRSQETQYF. The CDR3 DNA follows: TGTGCCAGCACCATGGGACGATCTCAAGAGACCCAGTACTTC.

The rearrangement joins TRBV4-2 to TRBJ2-7; 9 positions agree with TRBD1. The CDR3 covers 15 residues. Germline lookup yields CDR1 LGHNA and CDR2 YNFKEQ. J lost 6 bases, V lost 3 bases, and 9 bases had no gene match. This CDR3 is CASSQEGQGMGEQYF. Here the CDR3 DNA reads TGTGCCAGCAGCCAGGAGGGACAGGGAATGGGCGAGCAGTACTTC.

This chain uses TRBV12-3 or TRBV12-4 with TRBJ1-2, with D possibly TRBD1 on 5 matching bases. This CDR3 spans 15 amino acids. V was trimmed by 6 bases and J by 4 bases, leaving 18 bases between them. Written as DNA, the CDR3 is TGTGCCAGCAGCACCTCCGCGCAGGGAACCTATGGCTACACCTTC. Amino acids: CASSTSAQGTYGYTF.

This chain links TRBV5-1 with TRBJ2-3; the D call may be TRBD1 or TRBD2 (6 bases each). V lost 1 base and J 1 base, leaving 10 bases between the germline ends. The CDR3 runs 15 residues. From germline, CDR1 is SGHRS and CDR2 YFSETQ. The CDR3 loop is CASSLRGAGTDTQYF. The CDR3 DNA reads TGCGCCAGCAGCTTGAGGGGGGCGGGCACAGATACGCAGTATTTT.

The chain joins TRBV7-9 to TRBJ2-7; 8 nucleotides align to TRBD2. Per the germline V gene, CDR1 is SEHNR and CDR2 is FQNEAQ (reference sequence). The CDR3 consists of 14 residues. After removal of 5 bases from V and 3 bases from J, the junction contained 6 bases not matched to a gene. The CDR3 loop reads CASSIPAGGYEQYF. CDR3 nucleotides: TGTGCCAGCAGCATCCCGGCGGGAGGCTACGAGCAGTACTTC. Full variable domain (missing parts from reference TRBV7-9 and TRBJ2-7): DTGVSQNPRHKITKRGQNVTFRCDPISEHNRLYWYRQTLGQGPEFLTYFQNEAQLEKSRLLSDRFSAERPKGSFSTLEIQRTEQGDSAMYLCASSIPAGGYEQYFGPGTRLTVT.